This T cell receptor beta chain was identified during a study of T cells in Graves' hyperthyroidism and ophthalmopathy. The wider study: Once the initial diagnosis was made, peripheral blood was obtained before any treatment. Overall study findings and caveats: Blood shared most expanded thyroid clonotypes above 0.001.

This clonotype has at least ten counts. Its target is not known. The CDR3 loop spans 16 amino acids. The germline V gene encodes CDR1 SGHTA and CDR2 FQGNSA. Trimming took off 4 bases at V and 5 bases at J, with 20 bases between the two ends. TCR beta CDR3 regions were amplified from RNA transcripts. Initially, a first-round RT-PCR of the TCR CDR3 employed the HTBI primer set. TCRdb redid the calling of the multiplex PCR reads with MiXCR, one entry per CDR3 protein. The top ten hold 34% of the sample, which has around 690,000 distinct CDR3 sequences, around 21% seen once. Sequenced input: blood. This sequence joins TRBV7-2 and TRBJ1-1; perhaps TRBD1 as D (6 bases). The TCR sequence derives from a man aged 25 to 40 with Graves' ophthalmopathy. The CDR3 loop is CASSSSGVGGGTEAFF. The CDR3 region has the DNA TGTGCCAGCAGCTCAAGTGGAGTTGGAGGGGGAACTGAAGCTTTCTTT. The complete variable domain, with remaining parts taken from reference TRBV7-2 and TRBJ1-1, reads GAGVSQSPSNKVTEKGKDVELRCDPISGHTALYWYRQSLGQGLEFLIYFQGNSAPDKSGLPSDRFSAERTGGSVSTLTIQRTQQEDSAVYLCASSSSGVGGGTEAFFGQGTRLTVV.